These T cell receptor beta chains were read from a single sample in a study of blood T cell repertoires in COVID-19. Only in-frame clones appear in the TCRdb table, and some are missing; sequencing was by immunoSEQ multiplex PCR. This table has 130,000 to 150,000 clones, around 87% appearing once. Sequencing used peripheral blood. These receptors came from a woman in her forties with acute or convalescent COVID-19. CDR3s include the opening cysteine and the closing phenylalanine or tryptophan. D genes are given only for firm matches. Size is stated for part of the rows, as once, few or many counts, or as a class when the clone is expanded.

D gene | J gene | V gene | clone size | CDR3 protein | CDR3 DNA
TRBD1 | TRBJ1-1 | TRBV25-1 | - | CASREGTESNTEAFF | TGTGCCAGCAGGGAAGGGACAGAGAGTAACACTGAAGCTTTCTTT
- | TRBJ2-2 | TRBV7-3 | - | CASSENRAAGELFF | TGTGCCAGCAGCGAGAACAGGGCGGCCGGGGAGCTGTTTTTT
- | TRBJ1-1 | TRBV18 | - | CASSPRSSFF | TGTGCCAGCTCACCACGATCTAGTTTCTTT
TRBD1 | TRBJ1-1 | TRBV6-5 | once | CASSPGGTLNTEAFF | TGTGCCAGCAGCCCAGGGGGTACTTTGAACACTGAAGCTTTCTTT
TRBD2 | TRBJ2-3 | TRBV4-1 | - | CASSQDRAGVGDTQYF | TGCGCCAGCAGCCAAGACCGAGCGGGAGTAGGAGATACGCAGTATTTT
TRBD1 | TRBJ1-2 | TRBV7-2 | - | CASSLGTGITGGYTF | TGTGCCAGCAGCTTAGGGACAGGGATTACGGGAGGCTACACCTTC
- | TRBJ2-5 | TRBV3-1/TRBV3-2 | once | CASSCARPISFETQYF | TGTGCCAGCAGCTGCGCGCGTCCCATTTCTTTTGAGACCCAGTACTTC
- | TRBJ1-1 | TRBV6-5 | - | CASSYRGGRTFF | TGTGCCAGCAGTTACAGGGGGGGAAGAACTTTCTTT
- | TRBJ2-1 | TRBV6-5 | - | CASKREVLPYNEQFF | TGTGCCAGCAAAAGAGAGGTCCTGCCCTACAATGAGCAGTTCTTC
- | TRBJ1-2 | TRBV5-4 | - | CASSLARGYGYTF | TGTGCCAGCAGCTTAGCCAGGGGCTATGGCTACACCTTC
TRBD1 | TRBJ1-5 | TRBV10-1 | - | CASRGQANNQPQHF | TGCGCCAGCAGGGGACAGGCCAACAATCAGCCCCAGCATTTT
TRBD1 | TRBJ2-7 | TRBV7-2 | - | CASSWGQGPYEQYF | TGTGCCAGCAGCTGGGGACAGGGGCCCTACGAGCAGTACTTC
- | TRBJ1-1 | TRBV5-6 | - | CASSGTRAITEAFF | TGTGCCAGCAGCGGAACGCGGGCCATCACTGAAGCTTTCTTT
TRBD2 | TRBJ2-2 | TRBV5-8 | - | CASRVAGANTGELFF | TGTGCCAGCCGTGTAGCGGGGGCAAACACCGGGGAGCTGTTTTTT
- | TRBJ2-7 | TRBV5-1 | - | CASSSGDTGSNYEQYF | TGCGCCAGCAGCTCCGGGGACACTGGCTCGAACTACGAGCAGTACTTC
- | TRBJ2-7 | TRBV30 | - | CAWSVSRYEQYF | TGTGCCTGGAGTGTATCCAGGTACGAGCAGTACTTC